The rows below give T cell receptor beta chains drawn from one sample of a study of blood T cell repertoires in COVID-19. Clones were read by immunoSEQ multiplex PCR, and TCRdb kept only the in-frame ones, dropping some. Among about 240,000 clones listed, roughly 80% were seen once. The specimen sequenced was peripheral blood. Receptor source: a woman aged 18-30 years with acute or convalescent COVID-19. CDR3s include the opening cysteine and the closing phenylalanine or tryptophan. D genes are given only for firm matches. Clone sizes are given selectively: once, few, many, or a class where the clone is expanded.

length: 13
V: TRBV6-6
size: once
J: TRBJ1-4
D: NA
CDR3: CASSYEGGEKLFF
DNA: TGTGCCAGCAGTTATGAGGGGGGGGAAAAACTGTTTTTT

length: 13
V: TRBV29-1
size: NA
J: TRBJ1-1
D: NA
CDR3: CSVGPREDTEAFF
DNA: TGCAGCGTTGGACCCAGGGAGGACACTGAAGCTTTCTTT

length: 14
V: TRBV14
size: NA
J: TRBJ1-6
D: NA
CDR3: CASSQYTNNSPLHF
DNA: TGTGCCAGCAGCCAATACACTAATAATTCACCCCTCCACTTT

length: 16
V: TRBV5-6
size: NA
J: TRBJ2-5
D: TRBD2
CDR3: CASSFILAGDLETQYF
DNA: TGTGCCAGCAGCTTTATTCTAGCGGGAGATTTGGAGACCCAGTACTTC

length: 12
V: TRBV29-1
size: few
J: TRBJ1-2
D: NA
CDR3: CSVGQGKDGYTF
DNA: TGCAGCGTTGGCCAGGGAAAGGATGGCTACACCTTC

length: 17
V: TRBV19
size: few
J: TRBJ2-1
D: TRBD2
CDR3: CASSIGLGASGNNEQFF
DNA: TGTGCCAGTAGTATAGGGCTGGGGGCTAGCGGGAACAATGAGCAGTTCTTC

length: 15
V: TRBV30
size: NA
J: TRBJ1-6
D: NA
CDR3: CAWSPLSSYNSPLHF
DNA: TGTGCCTGGAGCCCTCTGAGCTCCTATAATTCACCCCTCCACTTT

length: 13
V: TRBV28
size: NA
J: TRBJ1-5
D: NA
CDR3: CASEYRGNQPQHF
DNA: TGTGCCAGCGAATACAGGGGCAATCAGCCCCAGCATTTT

length: 14
V: TRBV30
size: NA
J: TRBJ2-1
D: TRBD1
CDR3: CAWRSGTGNTEQFF
DNA: TGTGCCTGGAGATCCGGGACAGGTAACACTGAGCAGTTCTTC

length: 13
V: TRBV7-9
size: NA
J: TRBJ1-2
D: NA
CDR3: CASSPDSRFGYTF
DNA: TGTGCCAGCAGCCCCGACAGCCGTTTTGGCTACACCTTC

length: 13
V: TRBV15
size: NA
J: TRBJ2-7
D: TRBD1
CDR3: CATSRVRGREQYF
DNA: TGTGCCACCAGCAGAGTTAGGGGGCGGGAGCAGTACTTC

length: 14
V: TRBV3-1/TRBV3-2
size: NA
J: TRBJ2-7
D: TRBD2
CDR3: CASSQGSGAGEQYF
DNA: TGTGCCAGCAGCCAAGGTTCGGGAGCGGGGGAGCAGTACTTC

length: 15
V: TRBV4-2
size: few
J: TRBJ2-1
D: TRBD2
CDR3: CASRTSGTRANEQFF
DNA: TGTGCCAGCAGGACATCCGGGACTAGGGCCAATGAGCAGTTCTTC

length: 13
V: TRBV27
size: NA
J: TRBJ1-2
D: NA
CDR3: CASSLPGVGGYTF
DNA: TGTGCCAGCAGTTTACCAGGGGTGGGTGGCTACACCTTC

length: 15
V: TRBV7-9
size: NA
J: TRBJ1-4
D: TRBD1
CDR3: CASSPTTGIDEKLFF
DNA: TGTGCCAGCAGCCCCACGACAGGGATTGATGAAAAACTGTTTTTT

length: 11
V: TRBV29-1
size: NA
J: TRBJ2-7
D: TRBD1
CDR3: CSGYRGNEQYF
DNA: TGCAGCGGTTACAGGGGAAACGAGCAGTACTTC

length: 16
V: TRBV6-2/TRBV6-3
size: NA
J: TRBJ1-2
D: TRBD1
CDR3: CASSPYGQGLTYGYTF
DNA: TGTGCCAGCAGTCCCTATGGACAGGGATTGACCTATGGCTACACCTTC

length: 15
V: TRBV3-1/TRBV3-2
size: NA
J: TRBJ1-2
D: TRBD1
CDR3: CASSPRDRRNYGYTF
DNA: TGTGCCAGCAGCCCCCGGGACAGGAGAAACTATGGCTACACCTTC

length: 19
V: TRBV4-2
size: few
J: TRBJ2-5
D: TRBD2
CDR3: CASSQGGLGGRTGQETQYF
DNA: TGTGCCAGCAGCCAAGGGGGGTTAGGCGGGAGAACGGGTCAAGAGACCCAGTACTTC

length: 16
V: TRBV11-2
size: NA
J: TRBJ1-4
D: NA
CDR3: CASSLRGSATNEKLFF
DNA: TGTGCCAGCAGCCTCAGGGGCTCGGCAACTAATGAAAAACTGTTTTTT

length: 14
V: TRBV9
size: once
J: TRBJ1-2
D: NA
CDR3: CASSVGVQGGGYTF
DNA: TGTGCCAGCAGCGTAGGAGTACAGGGTGGGGGCTACACCTTC

length: 14
V: TRBV7-9
size: NA
J: TRBJ2-7
D: NA
CDR3: CASSLAGAIAEQYF
DNA: TGTGCCAGCAGCTTAGCGGGGGCCATTGCCGAGCAGTACTTC

length: 13
V: TRBV6-5
size: many
J: TRBJ1-4
D: NA
CDR3: CASMRDGVQKLFF
DNA: TGTGCCAGCATGCGGGACGGTGTTCAAAAACTGTTTTTT

length: 16
V: TRBV6-5
size: NA
J: TRBJ1-1
D: NA
CDR3: CASSYPTGKGNTEAFF
DNA: TGTGCCAGCAGTTACCCCACAGGGAAAGGGAACACTGAAGCTTTCTTT

length: 18
V: TRBV28
size: NA
J: TRBJ2-4
D: NA
CDR3: CASRKEGRDFLAKNIQYF
DNA: TGTGCCAGCAGGAAGGAGGGGCGGGATTTTCTAGCCAAAAACATTCAGTACTTC

length: 15
V: TRBV29-1
size: NA
J: TRBJ1-6
D: TRBD1
CDR3: CSVAEGTGTNSPLHF
DNA: TGCAGCGTTGCCGAGGGGACAGGCACAAATTCACCCCTCCACTTT

length: 16
V: TRBV6-1
size: few
J: TRBJ1-4
D: TRBD1
CDR3: CASSEKAGGVGEKLFF
DNA: TGTGCCAGCAGTGAGAAAGCAGGGGGCGTTGGCGAAAAACTGTTTTTT

length: 12
V: TRBV29-1
size: few
J: TRBJ2-5
D: NA
CDR3: CSVRGAQETQYF
DNA: TGCAGCGTCCGCGGGGCCCAAGAGACCCAGTACTTC

length: 12
V: TRBV12-3/TRBV12-4
size: NA
J: TRBJ2-7
D: TRBD2
CDR3: CASSPLGGEQYF
DNA: TGTGCCAGCAGTCCTCTGGGGGGGGAGCAGTACTTC

length: 15
V: TRBV28
size: NA
J: TRBJ2-6
D: NA
CDR3: CASSRDTSGANVLTF
DNA: TGTGCCAGCAGTAGAGACACCTCTGGGGCCAACGTCCTGACTTTC

length: 18
V: TRBV6-2/TRBV6-3
size: once
J: TRBJ2-7
D: TRBD2
CDR3: CASSYSFALAVLVNEQYF
DNA: TGTGCCAGCAGTTACTCTTTTGCACTAGCGGTATTGGTGAACGAGCAGTACTTC

length: 16
V: TRBV14
size: few
J: TRBJ2-6
D: NA
CDR3: CASSRVRGSGANVLTF
DNA: TGTGCCAGCAGCCGAGTGAGAGGCTCTGGGGCCAACGTCCTGACTTTC

length: 14
V: TRBV3-1/TRBV3-2
size: NA
J: TRBJ2-7
D: NA
CDR3: CASSQDREIHEQYF
DNA: TGTGCCAGCAGCCAAGATCGGGAGATCCACGAGCAGTACTTC

length: 16
V: TRBV9
size: NA
J: TRBJ1-6
D: TRBD1
CDR3: CASSVAGTGGNSPLHF
DNA: TGTGCCAGCAGCGTAGCCGGGACAGGGGGAAATTCACCCCTCCACTTT

length: 17
V: TRBV24-1
size: NA
J: TRBJ1-5
D: TRBD1
CDR3: CATSDSKQGIAGQPQHF
DNA: TGTGCCACCAGTGACTCCAAACAGGGGATCGCAGGTCAGCCCCAGCATTTT

length: 13
V: TRBV5-1
size: NA
J: TRBJ2-7
D: NA
CDR3: CASSNRDVHEQYF
DNA: TGCGCCAGCAGCAACAGGGACGTGCACGAGCAGTACTTC

length: 14
V: TRBV7-8
size: NA
J: TRBJ2-7
D: TRBD1
CDR3: CASSATGLSYEQYF
DNA: TGTGCCAGCAGCGCGACAGGGCTCTCCTACGAGCAGTACTTC

length: 14
V: TRBV19
size: many
J: TRBJ2-1
D: TRBD2
CDR3: CASSGGGDYNEQFF
DNA: TGTGCCAGTAGTGGCGGGGGAGACTACAATGAGCAGTTCTTC

length: 14
V: TRBV19
size: NA
J: TRBJ1-1
D: NA
CDR3: CASSGRISNTEAFF
DNA: TGTGCCAGTAGTGGGAGAATCTCTAACACTGAAGCTTTCTTT

length: 10
V: TRBV29-1
size: NA
J: TRBJ1-2
D: TRBD1
CDR3: CSVDRDGYTF
DNA: TGCAGCGTCGACAGGGATGGCTACACCTTC

length: 15
V: TRBV9
size: NA
J: TRBJ1-2
D: TRBD1
CDR3: CASSKGTGRDYGYTF
DNA: TGTGCCAGCAGCAAAGGGACAGGGAGGGACTATGGCTACACCTTC

length: 16
V: TRBV11-2
size: NA
J: TRBJ1-3
D: TRBD1
CDR3: CASSLLRDRAGNTIYF
DNA: TGTGCCAGCAGCTTGCTCCGGGACAGAGCTGGAAACACCATATATTTT

length: 15
V: TRBV3-1/TRBV3-2
size: few
J: TRBJ1-3
D: NA
CDR3: CASSQRQSSGNTIYF
DNA: TGTGCCAGCAGCCAACGACAGAGCTCTGGAAACACCATATATTTT

length: 14
V: TRBV7-9
size: NA
J: TRBJ2-1
D: TRBD2
CDR3: CASLGASGELGQFF
DNA: TGTGCCAGCTTGGGGGCTAGCGGGGAGTTAGGGCAGTTCTTC

length: 13
V: TRBV27
size: once
J: TRBJ1-2
D: NA
CDR3: CASSFGPRYGYTF
DNA: TGTGCCAGCAGTTTCGGCCCTAGGTATGGCTACACCTTC

length: 15
V: TRBV14
size: once
J: TRBJ2-1
D: TRBD2
CDR3: CASSDTLAGYNEQFF
DNA: TGTGCCAGCAGCGACACACTAGCGGGGTACAATGAGCAGTTCTTC

length: 17
V: TRBV14
size: few
J: TRBJ1-2
D: NA
CDR3: CASSQELRGRRGYGYTF
DNA: TGTGCCAGCAGCCAAGAGTTAAGGGGAAGGAGGGGCTATGGCTACACCTTC

length: 16
V: TRBV7-8
size: NA
J: TRBJ2-7
D: TRBD2
CDR3: CASSLQLGGRTYEQYF
DNA: TGTGCCAGCAGCTTACAGCTGGGCGGGAGGACCTACGAGCAGTACTTC

length: 11
V: TRBV29-1
size: NA
J: TRBJ2-1
D: NA
CDR3: CSVDTLQGQFF
DNA: TGCAGCGTGGATACCCTACAGGGGCAGTTCTTC